A single sample is the source of the 5 T cell receptor beta chains below, sequenced in a study of cytomegalovirus exposure and HLA in healthy donors. Generated by immunoSEQ multiplex PCR, the TCRdb table keeps only in-frame clones and is missing some. The sample consists of about 360,000 clones, 70% to 90% of them appearing once. Material: PBMCs. Receptor source: a woman younger than 30 in good health and CMV-seronegative.

The chain carries TRBV9 and TRBJ1-4, with D maybe TRBD1 (5 bases). V was clipped by 5 bases and J by 3 bases, with 14 bases between them. The CDR3 sequence is 15 residues long. Germline V gene data show CDR1 as SGDLS and CDR2 as YYNGEE. CDR3 region: CASSRLDTANEKLFF. The CDR3 coding sequence is TGTGCCAGCAGTAGATTGGACACCGCTAATGAAAAACTGTTTTTT.

The V gene is TRBV27, the J gene TRBJ2-1, with 9 positions matching TRBD2. CDR1 MNHEY and CDR2 SMNVEV come from the germline V gene (reference sequence). This CDR3 contains 13 residues. Trimming cost V 8 bases and J 9 bases; bases outside gene matches: 8. For the CDR3, the DNA is TGTGCCAGCTGGGCTAGCGGGGCGAGTGAGCAGTTCTTC. The encoded protein is CASWASGASEQFF.

The V and J genes are TRBV28 and TRBJ2-7; D remains unclear. CDR3 length: 13 amino acids. Trimming cost V 6 bases and J 2 bases, with 11 bases left between them. The germline CDR1 and CDR2 sequences are MDHEN and SYDVKM. The CDR3 loop is CASSPTPTYEQYF. CDR3 nucleotides: TGTGCCAGCAGCCCCACTCCAACCTACGAGCAGTACTTC.

The chain links TRBV5-1 to TRBJ2-1, with 10 positions matching TRBD1. CDR1 and CDR2 (germline): SGHRS, YFSETQ. The CDR3 length is 18 residues. V dropped 2 bases and J dropped 9; count of bases not matched to a gene: 17. CDR3 sequence reads: CASSFRDRGQEVGIEQFF. The CDR3 DNA is TGCGCCAGCAGCTTCCGGGACAGGGGCCAAGAGGTGGGGATTGAGCAGTTCTTC.

The chain links TRBV5-1 to TRBJ1-1; no firm D call. Germline CDR1 is SGHRS and CDR2 is YFSETQ. This CDR3 is built from 12 residues. Trimming took off 1 base at V and 5 bases at J, with 6 bases between the two ends. This chain's CDR3 is CASSLTRTEAFF. The CDR3 nucleotides are TGCGCCAGCAGCTTGACGAGGACTGAAGCTTTCTTT. The entire variable domain, with the rest obtained from reference TRBV5-1 and TRBJ1-1, is as follows: KAGVTQTPRYLIKTRGQQVTLSCSPISGHRSVSWYQQTPGQGLQFLFEYFSETQRNKGNFPGRFSGRQFSNSRSEMNVSTLELGDSALYLCASSLTRTEAFFGQGTRLTVV.